This passage covers 17 T cell receptor beta chains from one sample sequenced in a study of T cells in Graves' hyperthyroidism and ophthalmopathy. Researchers took RNA transcripts and amplified the TCR beta CDR3 regions from them. The HTBI primer set was used in a first-round RT-PCR of the TCR CDR3. TCRdb re-called the multiplex PCR reads through MiXCR, storing one row per CDR3 protein. The table lists around 660,000 distinct CDR3 sequences, 45% of them singletons. The source material was peripheral blood or thyroid tissue (not recorded which). These receptors all come from an adult man with Graves' disease, either hyperthyroidism or ophthalmopathy (not recorded which).

V usage is TRBV5-4 and J usage is TRBJ1-5, with TRBD1 matching 8 bases. Per the germline V gene, CDR1 is SGHNT and CDR2 is YYREEE (reference sequence). V lost 3 bases and J lost 5; bases outside the gene matches: 10. The CDR3 length is 16 residues. The CDR3 DNA is TGTGCCAGCAGCTCGCAAGGACAGGGAACGGATCAGCCCCAGCATTTT. Its protein product is CASSSQGQGTDQPQHF.

The chain carries TRBV5-8 and TRBJ1-2; possible D gene TRBD1, 6 bases. Trimming stripped 4 bases from V and 4 bases from J, with 14 bases between. Per the germline V gene, CDR1 is SGHTS and CDR2 is YDEGEE. The CDR3 runs 14 residues. The CDR3: CASSQVDRGYGYTF. The CDR3 region has the DNA TGTGCCAGCAGCCAAGTGGACAGAGGCTATGGCTACACCTTC.

This chain joins TRBV2 and TRBJ1-2; the D is unclear. The CDR3 runs to 13 residues. The germline V gene has CDR1 SNHLY and CDR2 FYNNEI. The V and J ends lost 6 bases and 6 bases respectively, with 14 bases between them. The CDR3 DNA reads as TGTGCCAGCAGGGACCAGGCAGCCGATGGCTACACCTTC. Protein: CASRDQAADGYTF.

This clonotype appeared a single time. This sequence may be a read error, since a much larger clone differs from it by one base. The chain carries TRBV14 and TRBJ1-2; D uncertain. V lost 8 bases to trimming and J lost 4 bases, with 8 bases between them. This CDR3 spans 11 amino acids. Germline loops: CDR1 SGHDN, CDR2 FVKESK. The CDR3 DNA follows: TGTGCCAGCGGCGAGACCTATGGCTACACCTTC. Translating gives CASGETYGYTF.

In its sample, this clonotype was seen once. This CDR3 is CASSEGGLRGRDEKLFF. The CDR3 bases are TGTGCCAGCAGTGAAGGAGGTCTGAGGGGAAGGGATGAAAAACTGTTTTTT. V usage is TRBV2 and J usage is TRBJ1-4, with TRBD1 as a possible D gene (5 bases). Per the germline V gene, CDR1 is SNHLY and CDR2 is FYNNEI. The CDR3 has 17 amino acids. V dropped 1 base and J dropped 6 bases, with 18 bases sitting between them.

The chain combines TRBV11-2 with TRBJ1-1; D perhaps matches TRBD1 (5 bases). V gave up 2 bases and J gave up 3 bases, with 19 bases separating them. CDR3 size: 17 residues. Germline loops: CDR1 SGHAT, CDR2 FQNNGV. CDR3 residues: CASSLIRGRTTYTEAFF. Written as DNA, the CDR3 is TGTGCCAGCAGCTTAATACGGGGACGGACGACTTACACTGAAGCTTTCTTT.

This clonotype was observed a handful of times. This chain uses TRBV7-8 with TRBJ1-1; possibly TRBD1 for D (5 bases). The CDR3 totals 13 residues. Germline V gene data show CDR1 as SGHVS and CDR2 as FQNEAQ. Trimming cost V 6 bases and J 4 bases, with 12 bases left between them. The CDR3: CASRTDTTTEAFF. The CDR3 DNA is TGTGCCAGCAGAACGGACACGACCACTGAAGCTTTCTTT. Drawing the rest from reference TRBV7-8 and TRBJ1-1, the complete variable domain is GAGVSQSPRYKVAKRGQDVALRCDPISGHVSLFWYQQALGQGPEFLTYFQNEAQLDKSGLPSDRFFAERPEGSVSTLKIQRTQQEDSAVYLCASRTDTTTEAFFGQGTRLTVV.

The rearrangement uses TRBV20-1 and TRBJ2-2; TRBD1 aligns across 8 bases. J gave up 7 bases and V 3 bases, and 13 bases lay outside the gene matches. Germline V gene data show CDR1 as DFQATT and CDR2 as SNEGSKA (reference sequence). CDR3 length equals 16 residues. The CDR3: CSASPPADRGSGELFF. For the CDR3, the DNA is TGCAGTGCTAGTCCACCCGCCGACAGGGGAAGCGGGGAGCTGTTTTTT.

This clonotype has only a few counts. This chain uses TRBV7-2 with TRBJ2-5; D uncertain. The CDR3 covers 10 residues. Per the germline V gene, CDR1 is SGHTA and CDR2 is FQGNSA. V lost 8 bases, J lost 2 bases, and 3 bases lay in between. The CDR3 region is CASCQETQYF. The CDR3 DNA follows: TGTGCCAGCTGTCAAGAGACCCAGTACTTC.

J is TRBJ1-3 and V is TRBV20-1; D is unresolved. Germline V gene lookup returns CDR1 DFQATT and CDR2 SNEGSKA (reference sequence). V lost 0 bases and J 0 bases, leaving 12 bases between the germline ends. The CDR3 is 16 residues long. CDR3 residues: CSARDRASRSGNTIYF. CDR3 sequence (DNA): TGCAGTGCTAGAGATAGGGCCAGCCGCTCTGGAAACACCATATATTTT.

To note about this clonotype: The CDR3 carries no conserved terminal phenylalanine or tryptophan, so it likely arises from a read error. No DNA is shown, since the ends of the CDR3 on it are uncertain; the CDR3 is the one TCRdb lists. V gene TRBV15 combines with J gene TRBJ1-4. CDR1 is LNHNV and CDR2 is YYDKDF in the germline V gene (reference sequence). The CDR3 numbers 10 amino acids, ends counted. The CDR3 reads CATSRDHWRE.

V usage is TRBV6-1 and J usage is TRBJ2-7; no clear D. This CDR3 is built from 12 residues. The germline CDR1 and CDR2 sequences are MNHNS and SASEGT. V was cut by 6 bases and J by 7 bases, with 13 bases left in between. DNA for the CDR3: TGTGCCAGCAGCTTGATGGCCGGGGAGCAGTACTTC. Protein: CASSLMAGEQYF.

V gene TRBV6-5 combines with J gene TRBJ1-2; a weak D match, TRBD1 (6 bases). With 5 bases removed from V and 5 bases from J, the gap between germline ends came to 18 bases. The CDR3 covers 15 residues. Germline assignment: CDR1 MNHEY and CDR2 SVGAGI. CDR3 protein: CASSPTDSSSYGYTF. DNA for the CDR3: TGTGCCAGCAGTCCAACGGACAGTTCTTCGTATGGCTACACCTTC.

As for this clonotype: A much larger clone differs from this one at a single base, so this may be a read error. V is TRBV7-9 and J is TRBJ2-7, with 7 bases identical to TRBD2. CDR3 length: 13 amino acids. CDR1 is SEHNR, CDR2 FQNEAQ, per germline (reference sequence). The CDR3: CASSLGTGGEQHF. In DNA form, the CDR3 reads TGTGCCAGCAGCTTAGGCACGGGAGGCGAGCAGCACTTC.

The CDR3 sequence is CASSSGGVLGETQYF. The CDR3 region has the DNA TGTGCCAGCAGCTCGGGAGGGGTTTTGGGAGAGACCCAGTACTTC. The V and J genes are TRBV5-4 and TRBJ2-5, with 8 bases that match TRBD2. Germline V gives CDR1 SGHNT, CDR2 YYREEE (reference sequence). The CDR3 runs to 15 residues. V lost 3 bases to trimming and J lost 4 bases; unmatched junction nucleotides: 8.

This clonotype was observed many times. This chain connects TRBV29-1 to TRBJ1-5; the D gene is possibly TRBD1 (5 bases). Germline V gives CDR1 SQVTM, CDR2 ANQGSEA. V gave up 4 bases and J gave up 4 bases, with 8 bases separating them. This CDR3 contains 12 residues. The DNA for the CDR3 is TGCAGCGTTGGGGGGAGGAATCAGCCCCAGCATTTT. Its translation is CSVGGRNQPQHF.

This sequence joins TRBV24-1 and TRBJ2-5; D unclear. Germline V CDR1 and CDR2: KGHDR, SFDVKD. Trimming took off 1 base at V and 9 bases at J, with 14 bases between the two ends. CDR3 length: 14 residues. The CDR3 protein is CATSDFGFGQPQYF. In nucleotides, the CDR3 is TGTGCCACCAGTGATTTTGGGTTCGGTCAGCCCCAGTACTTC.